The 8 T cell receptor beta chains in this list originate from one sample, sequenced in a study of type 1 and type 2 diabetes patients (dated by TCRdb to the mid-2010s). The listed sequencing device is Illumina MiSeq. For TCRbeta CDR3 amplification, the template was genomic DNA taken from the sorted T cell subsets. The TCRbeta CDR3 region was amplified by multiplex PCR using 30 forward and 13 reverse primers. TCRdb itself trimmed the public reads at Q25 with fastp, ran MiXCR and retained productive beta chains. CDR3 protein sequences are deduplicated, and each keeps its most common genes and DNA. Counted in this sample were some 250,000 distinct CDR3 sequences; approximately 50% of them appeared once. The top ten constitute roughly 15% of the sample. Source material: peripheral blood mononuclear cells (PBMCs). Receptor source: a man aged 18 to 35 with type 2 diabetes.

This clonotype was seen a few times. This rearrangement joins TRBV19 to TRBJ1-1; D is perhaps TRBD1 (6 bases). The CDR3 consists of 16 residues. The ends were cut back, 2 bases at V and 0 bases at J, with 13 bases in the middle. The germline CDR1 and CDR2 sequences are LNHDA and SQIVND (reference sequence). CDR3 residues: CASSIRQGTMNTEAFF. DNA of the CDR3: TGTGCCAGTAGTATACGGCAGGGGACGATGAACACTGAAGCTTTCTTT.

Concerning this clonotype itself: This clone may be a read error of a much larger clone one base away. The V call is TRBV15, the J call TRBJ1-1, with 7 bases matching TRBD1. CDR1 and CDR2 from the germline V gene are LNHNV and YYDKDF (reference sequence). This CDR3 is built from 15 residues. In DNA, the CDR3 is TGTGCCACCAGCAGAGAATCGACAGGGAACGCTGAAGCTTTCTTT. Its protein product is CATSRESTGNAEAFF.

The chain employs TRBV20-1 and TRBJ2-3; TRBD1 matches at 9 bases. The CDR3 contains 16 residues. Germline-derived CDR1 and CDR2 are DFQATT and SNEGSKA (reference sequence). V gave up 3 bases and J gave up 1 base; unmatched junction bases: 8. CDR3 residues: CSARGDRGMRTDTQYF. CDR3 bases: TGCAGTGCTAGGGGAGACAGGGGGATGCGCACAGATACGCAGTATTTT.

The chain couples TRBV20-1 to TRBJ2-3; D uncertain. V dropped 5 bases and J dropped 2 bases, with 8 bases sitting between them. In germline, CDR1 is DFQATT, CDR2 SNEGSKA (reference sequence). CDR3 size: 12 residues. The CDR3 coding sequence is TGCAGTGCTCGACCTAACACAGATACGCAGTATTTT. This translates into CSARPNTDTQYF.

This clonotype came up once. The chain couples TRBV4-1 to TRBJ2-7; TRBD2 agrees at 14 bases. CDR3 size: 17 residues. CDR1 MGHRA and CDR2 YSYEKL come from the germline V gene. The trim removed 1 base at V and 3 bases at J, leaving 5 bases unmatched. The CDR3 sequence: CASSQGLAGGMFYEQYF. DNA of the CDR3: TGCGCCAGCAGCCAAGGACTAGCGGGGGGGATGTTCTACGAGCAGTACTTC.

V usage is TRBV6-1 and J usage is TRBJ1-6; D is ambiguous. The CDR3 consists of 13 residues. Trimming stripped 10 bases from V and 0 bases from J, with 7 bases between. The germline gives CDR1 MNHNS, CDR2 SASEGT. The CDR3 spells CAIGRSYNSPLHF. CDR3 sequence (DNA): TGTGCCATCGGACGCTCCTATAATTCACCCCTCCACTTT.

This clonotype was counted between two and nine times. This chain joins TRBV10-3 and TRBJ2-7; 7 bases agree with TRBD1. The V gene's germline CDR1 is ENHRY and CDR2 SYGVKD. The CDR3 contains 14 residues. With 11 bases clipped from V and 3 bases from J, the junction kept 13 bases outside the gene matches. CDR3 protein: CAVQDPTGNYEQYF. CDR3 nucleotides: TGTGCCGTACAAGACCCGACAGGGAACTACGAGCAGTACTTC.

This clonotype came up a few times. The chain's CDR3 is CASRGGQGAGTEAFF. The CDR3 DNA sequence: TGTGCCAGCAGGGGAGGACAGGGGGCTGGAACTGAAGCTTTCTTT. The chain links TRBV2 to TRBJ1-1; the match to TRBD1 covers 11 bases. CDR1 is SNHLY and CDR2 is FYNNEI in the germline V gene. The CDR3 contains 15 residues. V lost 6 bases, J lost 5 bases, and 8 bases stayed unmatched.